One and the same sample provided the 25 T cell receptor beta chains below, sequenced in a study of blood T cell repertoires in COVID-19. TCRdb's copy holds only in-frame clones and misses some; the assay was immunoSEQ multiplex PCR. The sample has a few hundred thousand clones, more than 70% seen once. The sequenced sample was PBMCs or T cells enriched from blood (not recorded which). These receptors came from a woman aged 18 to 35 who had recovered from COVID-19.

The sample holds a few counts of this clone. This chain links TRBV30 with TRBJ1-1; tentatively, D is TRBD1 (5 bases). CDR1 is GTSNPN and CDR2 is SVGIG in the germline V gene (reference sequence). This CDR3 spans 13 amino acids. V lost 4 bases, J lost 5 bases, and 14 bases lay in between. The CDR3 DNA reads TGTGCCTGGACCCCAGGGTCTGGAACTGAAGCTTTCTTT. Amino acid sequence: CAWTPGSGTEAFF.

V is TRBV5-6 and J is TRBJ2-7; 8 bases are shared with TRBD1. Germline V gene sequence: CDR1 SGHDT, CDR2 YYEEEE. Trimming at V came to 1 base and at J to 5 bases, leaving 8 bases not matched to a gene. The CDR3 consists of 15 residues. The CDR3 nucleotides are TGTGCCAGCAGCTTGATCTTACAGGGGGTCAACGAGCAGTACTTC. It translates to CASSLILQGVNEQYF.

The gene calls are TRBV9 and TRBJ1-3; D is unclear. V lost 0 bases, J lost 0 bases, and 16 bases lay in between. This CDR3 contains 18 residues. The V gene's germline CDR1 is SGDLS and CDR2 YYNGEE. DNA for the CDR3: TGTGCCAGCAGCGTAGCTCCACTTCCCTCAAACTCTGGAAACACCATATATTTT. It specifies CASSVAPLPSNSGNTIYF.

The CDR3 protein is CASSYGTLTYEQYF. In nucleotides, the CDR3 is TGTGCCAGCAGCTACGGGACTTTAACCTACGAGCAGTACTTC. The genes are TRBV7-2 and TRBJ2-7; tentatively, D is TRBD2 (6 bases). Trimming pared 4 bases from V and 2 bases from J, leaving 12 bases between. The germline V gene encodes CDR1 SGHTA and CDR2 FQGNSA. The CDR3 is 14 amino acids.

The J gene is TRBJ2-2, the V gene TRBV30; the match to TRBD1 covers 10 bases. This CDR3 has 15 residues. The junction had 6 bases not matched to a gene; V was cut back by 2 bases and J by 6 bases. The V gene's germline CDR1 is GTSNPN and CDR2 SVGIG (reference sequence). CDR3 DNA: TGTGCCTGGAGTAGGGACAGGGGAATTCCCGGGGAGCTGTTTTTT. It yields the protein CAWSRDRGIPGELFF.

This chain links TRBV6-4 with TRBJ1-2; D is unresolved. The CDR3 contains 15 residues. The germline V gene has CDR1 MRHNA and CDR2 SNTAGT. The V end lost 3 bases, the J end lost 7 bases, and 18 bases lay between the germline ends. The CDR3 DNA is TGTGCCAGCAGTGAAAGGGCCTGGGGAGGCCGTGGCTACACCTTC. This translates into CASSERAWGGRGYTF.

On this clone itself: An end of the junction does not agree with germline; a read error may underlie this. This chain joins TRBV12-3 or TRBV12-4 and TRBJ1-1; 7 bases map to TRBD1. The CDR3 is made up of 13 amino acids. The CDR3 DNA reads as TGTGCCAGCAGTGAACAGGGGCGACAAAGAAGATTTTTT. Amino acid sequence: CASSEQGRQRRFF.

This sequence joins TRBV10-2 and TRBJ1-5, with D perhaps TRBD1 (6 bases). There are 15 residues in the CDR3. Per germline, CDR1 WSHSY and CDR2 SAAADI. Trimming removed 4 bases at V and 3 bases at J, with 13 bases between. CDR3 amino acids: CASSGITGNNQPQHF. The DNA of the CDR3 is TGCGCCAGCAGTGGTATAACAGGGAACAATCAGCCCCAGCATTTT.

The genes are TRBV3-1 (or the pseudogene TRBV3-2) and TRBJ1-4; a weak D match, TRBD1 (5 bases). V lost 1 base to trimming and J lost 8 bases, with 14 bases between them. This CDR3 contains 15 residues. The germline V gene encodes CDR1 LGHDT and CDR2 YNNKEL (reference sequence). This CDR3 reads CASSQGGRVGEKLFF. The CDR3 DNA follows: TGTGCCAGCAGCCAAGGGGGCAGGGTTGGCGAAAAACTGTTTTTT.

The V gene is TRBV5-6, the J gene TRBJ1-1; 7 nucleotides match TRBD1. Germline CDR1 reads SGHDT; CDR2 reads YYEEEE. CDR3 length equals 17 residues. Losses at the gene ends were 0 bases for V and 1 base for J; bases not matched to a gene: 9. This CDR3 is CASSLVEGARRNTEAFF. DNA of the CDR3: TGTGCCAGCAGCTTGGTAGAGGGGGCACGGCGGAACACTGAAGCTTTCTTT.

V usage is TRBV5-1 and J usage is TRBJ2-1; 10 positions match TRBD2. Germline assignment: CDR1 SGHRS and CDR2 YFSETQ. The CDR3 spans 14 residues. The junction had 3 bases not matched to a gene; V was cut back by 4 bases and J by 5 bases. The CDR3 nucleotides read TGCGCCAGCAGCCGGACTAGCGGAAACAATGAGCAGTTCTTC. Encoded protein: CASSRTSGNNEQFF.

The chain uses TRBV19 and TRBJ1-3; D is undetermined. V was clipped by 4 bases and J by 0 bases, with 13 bases between them. Germline V lookup: CDR1 LNHDA, CDR2 SQIVND (reference sequence). CDR3 length: 16 residues. This CDR3 is CASSREGGRSGNTIYF. The CDR3 coding sequence is TGTGCCAGTAGTAGAGAGGGAGGGCGCTCTGGAAACACCATATATTTT.

This chain uses TRBV6-6 with TRBJ2-7; D is possibly TRBD2 (6 bases). This CDR3 is 13 amino acids long. Germline V lookup: CDR1 MNHNY, CDR2 SVGAGI (reference sequence). The V gene lost 8 bases and the J gene lost 9 bases, with 20 bases spanning the gap. The DNA for the CDR3 is TGTGCCAGCCGGGAGTCTAGGTTGGGGTGGCAGTACTTC. This gives the protein CASRESRLGWQYF.

The chain employs TRBV30 and TRBJ2-7; 9 positions agree with TRBD1. This CDR3 has 14 amino acids. Unmatched junction bases numbered 5, after V lost 2 bases and J lost 3 bases. Germline V gene data show CDR1 as GTSNPN and CDR2 as SVGIG (reference sequence). The chain's CDR3 is CAWSHGQGIYEQYF. The CDR3 DNA reads as TGTGCCTGGAGTCATGGACAGGGGATCTACGAGCAGTACTTC. The whole variable domain, remainder taken from reference TRBV30 and TRBJ2-7, is SQTIHQWPATLVQPVGSPLSLECTVEGTSNPNLYWYRQAAGRGLQLLFYSVGIGQISSEVPQNLSASRPQDRQFILSSKKLLLSDSGFYLCAWSHGQGIYEQYFGPGTRLTVT.

The chain employs TRBV6-4 and TRBJ1-2; a weak D match, TRBD1 (6 bases). Germline lookup yields CDR1 MRHNA and CDR2 SNTAGT. This CDR3 region has 14 residues. V gave up 6 bases and J gave up 0 bases, with 11 bases separating them. CDR3 loop: CASSAGDANYGYTF. CDR3 sequence (DNA): TGTGCCAGCAGCGCAGGGGATGCTAACTATGGCTACACCTTC.

This CDR3 is CATSDPYSQGRNRSAFF. The CDR3 DNA follows: TGTGCCACCAGTGATCCGTACTCACAGGGGAGGAATCGGTCAGCTTTCTTT. The chain has TRBV24-1 and TRBJ1-1, with 7 bases matching TRBD1. The CDR3 runs to 17 residues. CDR1 and CDR2 (germline): KGHDR, SFDVKD. Unmatched junction bases numbered 19, after V lost 3 bases and J lost 10 bases.

The V call is TRBV7-6, the J call TRBJ2-3; tentatively, D is TRBD1 (7 bases). CDR3 length: 16 amino acids. V was clipped by 5 bases and J by 2 bases, with 17 bases between them. Germline CDR1 is SGHVS and CDR2 is FNYEAQ. CDR3 region: CASSIAGTAITDTQYF. The CDR3 DNA follows: TGTGCCAGCAGCATCGCGGGGACAGCTATCACAGATACGCAGTATTTT.

The CDR3 bases are TGTGCCAGCAGCCAGATGCAAGCCAGCGGGGGGGCCGGGGGGTTGTTAACAGATACGCAGTATTTT. Translation gives CASSQMQASGGAGGLLTDTQYF. The V call is TRBV4-2, the J call TRBJ2-3; 10 bases map to TRBD2. V dropped 3 bases and J dropped 3; count of bases not matched to a gene: 24. The CDR3 runs 22 residues. CDR1 is LGHNA, CDR2 YNFKEQ, per germline.

The chain links TRBV7-8 to TRBJ2-7; D is undetermined. With 9 bases removed from V and 5 bases from J, the gap between germline ends came to 14 bases. In germline, CDR1 is SGHVS, CDR2 FQNEAQ. The CDR3 totals 12 residues. The CDR3 DNA sequence: TGTGCCAGGGTTGGGCAGCCGCACGAGCAGTACTTC. This gives the protein CARVGQPHEQYF.

CDR3 sequence: CASGGQGYTDTQYF. As DNA, the CDR3 is TGTGCCAGCGGAGGACAGGGGTATACAGATACGCAGTATTTT. V usage is TRBV19 and J usage is TRBJ2-3, with 9 bases aligning to TRBD1. The length of the CDR3 is 14 residues. Germline V gene sequence: CDR1 LNHDA, CDR2 SQIVND (reference sequence). After removal of 9 bases from V and 3 bases from J, the junction contained 7 bases not matched to a gene.

The V and J genes are TRBV7-8 and TRBJ1-1; D unclear. The CDR3 is made up of 14 amino acids. CDR1 is SGHVS, CDR2 FQNEAQ, per germline. V lost 5 bases, J lost 4 bases, and 14 bases lay in between. The CDR3 DNA reads TGTGCCAGCAGCGGCAGTATGGAGGTCACTGAAGCTTTCTTT. Translated: CASSGSMEVTEAFF.

The V call is TRBV5-4, the J call TRBJ2-7; perhaps TRBD1 as D (6 bases). Germline lookup yields CDR1 SGHNT and CDR2 YYREEE (reference sequence). V lost 3 bases and J lost 3, with 13 bases in between. The length of the CDR3 is 14 residues. This CDR3 is CASSYRSGVYEQYF. In DNA form, the CDR3 reads TGTGCCAGCAGCTACCGATCAGGGGTCTACGAGCAGTACTTC.

The V and J genes are TRBV7-3 and TRBJ1-1; no clear D. The CDR3 is 13 amino acids. Trimming left V 2 bases short and J 0 bases short, with 4 bases between. The germline CDR1 and CDR2 sequences are SGHTA and FQGTGA. This chain's CDR3 is CASSLQVNTEAFF. In DNA form, the CDR3 reads TGTGCCAGCAGCTTACAGGTGAACACTGAAGCTTTCTTT.

This clone was observed a handful of times. The genes are TRBV9 and TRBJ1-4; D uncertain. The CDR3 spans 15 residues. Trimming pared 1 base from V and 8 bases from J, leaving 15 bases between. Germline CDR1 is SGDLS and CDR2 is YYNGEE. CDR3 in amino acids: CASSVSPSGGEKLFF. CDR3 sequence (DNA): TGTGCCAGCAGCGTAAGTCCCAGCGGCGGCGAAAAACTGTTTTTT.

The rearrangement links TRBV15 to TRBJ1-6, with 7 bases fitting TRBD1. The CDR3 contains 18 residues. The trim removed 3 bases at V and 4 bases at J, leaving 12 bases unmatched. Germline values: CDR1 LNHNV, CDR2 YYDKDF (reference sequence). CDR3 bases: TGTGCCACCAGCAGGCCCTCAGGGGGGCGCGGTTATAATTCACCCCTCCACTTT. Amino acid sequence: CATSRPSGGRGYNSPLHF. Full variable domain (rest looked up from reference TRBV15 and TRBJ1-6): DAMVIQNPRYQVTQFGKPVTLSCSQTLNHNVMYWYQQKSSQAPKLLFHYYDKDFNNEADTPDNFQSRRPNTSFCFLDIRSPGLGDTAMYLCATSRPSGGRGYNSPLHFGNGTRLTVT.